This is a list of T cell receptor beta chains from one sample in a study of Ad26.COV2.S vaccination and SARS-CoV-2 variants. Sequencing was performed with immunoSEQ multiplex PCR; in TCRdb, only in-frame clones are kept and a portion is missing. The table lists about 480,000 clones, approximately 90% of them singletons. The sequenced sample was peripheral blood, obtained in a trial of Ad26.COV2.S vaccine versus placebo. These receptors originate from a person between 18 and 65 years old who received the Ad26.COV2.S COVID-19 vaccine or a placebo. The conserved cysteine and the conserved F or W are not part of the CDR3 here.

V: TRBV5-1; J: TRBJ2-1; CDR3: ASSPRVRDNNNEQF
V: TRBV2; J: TRBJ2-2; CDR3: ASSDRTGELF
V: TRBV7-9; J: TRBJ2-2; CDR3: ASSLPRGRRELF
V: TRBV28; J: TRBJ2-7; CDR3: ASSPGQGNKEQY
V: TRBV7-2; J: TRBJ1-1; CDR3: ASSLAPRVTEAF
V: TRBV6-1; J: TRBJ2-1; CDR3: ASSDGTTNEQF
V: TRBV6-5; J: TRBJ1-6; CDR3: ASSQINSPLH
V: TRBV5-4; J: TRBJ2-5; CDR3: ASSFSIWETQY
V: TRBV15; J: TRBJ2-7; CDR3: ATSRGGGPYEQY
V: TRBV19; J: TRBJ1-1; CDR3: ATREGWATEAF
V: TRBV3-1/TRBV3-2; J: TRBJ2-5; CDR3: ASSQDTGRETQY
V: TRBV11-3; J: TRBJ2-2; CDR3: ASSPLGAGTGELF
V: TRBV19; J: TRBJ2-4; CDR3: ASNKGLRENIQY
V: TRBV28; J: TRBJ1-1; CDR3: ASTVASRPTF
V: TRBV10-2; J: TRBJ2-5; CDR3: ASSEPTSGSRQETQY
V: TRBV10-3; J: TRBJ2-7; CDR3: AISEEWRRTGVLGREQY
V: TRBV11-2; J: TRBJ2-7; CDR3: ASSTVGYEQY
V: TRBV6-5; J: TRBJ1-2; CDR3: ASTRGGGQGYGYT
V: TRBV28; J: TRBJ2-1; CDR3: ASSPGTSGSNEQF
V: TRBV27; J: TRBJ2-7; CDR3: ASSKNRGQGAKAYEQY
V: TRBV29-1; J: TRBJ2-1; CDR3: SADRGPDNEQF
V: TRBV7-9; J: TRBJ2-3; CDR3: ASSPSTDTQY
V: TRBV28; J: TRBJ2-5; CDR3: ASRTTGLNRETQY
V: TRBV10-3; J: TRBJ2-7; CDR3: AISRTGKLNEQY
V: TRBV12-3/TRBV12-4; J: TRBJ2-1; CDR3: ASSTTTRNEQF
V: TRBV6-2/TRBV6-3; J: TRBJ2-7; CDR3: ASSPGLAGSYEQY
V: TRBV15; J: TRBJ1-5; CDR3: ATSRGGRDQPQH
V: TRBV28; J: TRBJ2-7; CDR3: ASSSKRDSEQY
V: TRBV11-3; J: TRBJ2-1; CDR3: ASSLSRGSNEQF
V: TRBV5-5; J: TRBJ2-2; CDR3: ASSPQREVVTGELF
V: TRBV7-2; J: TRBJ2-5; CDR3: ASSRGGSGGETQY
V: TRBV14; J: TRBJ1-1; CDR3: ASSQVRGFTEAF
V: TRBV24-1; J: TRBJ2-1; CDR3: ATSGPRVRGSNEQF
V: TRBV5-6; J: TRBJ1-1; CDR3: ASSPTGRGAEAF
V: TRBV19; J: TRBJ1-1; CDR3: ASSIHGPNTEAF
V: TRBV5-1; J: TRBJ2-3; CDR3: ASSITENTQY
V: TRBV4-3; J: TRBJ2-1; CDR3: ASSQDRGPYNEQF
V: TRBV6-6; J: TRBJ2-1; CDR3: ASSYEARRVEQF
V: TRBV20-1; J: TRBJ2-7; CDR3: SAADTYEQY
V: TRBV2; J: TRBJ2-1; CDR3: ASSQDTLSEQF
V: TRBV19; J: TRBJ1-1; CDR3: ASSLYQGNTEAF
V: TRBV2; J: TRBJ1-4; CDR3: ASSVGGNEKLF
V: TRBV11-2; J: TRBJ1-2; CDR3: ASSSRTGGNYGYT
V: TRBV10-3; J: TRBJ2-5; CDR3: AISERSGETQY
V: TRBV28; J: TRBJ2-7; CDR3: ASSQVAPYEQY
V: TRBV6-2/TRBV6-3; J: TRBJ1-1; CDR3: ASSDARDRDREAF
V: TRBV10-3; J: TRBJ2-5; CDR3: ASSWGWETQY
V: TRBV6-5; J: TRBJ2-1; CDR3: ASRPGASTYNEQF
V: TRBV24-1; J: TRBJ1-4; CDR3: ATSDLSPGPDEKLF
V: TRBV12-3/TRBV12-4; J: TRBJ2-3; CDR3: ASSPFADTQY
V: TRBV5-6; J: TRBJ2-7; CDR3: ASSLAGGAGGEQY
V: TRBV12-3/TRBV12-4; J: TRBJ1-6; CDR3: GSSLGWNSPLH
V: TRBV27; J: TRBJ1-2; CDR3: ASSLVPGQSYGYT